Sequencing of this TCR beta chain was carried out in a study of blood T cell repertoires in COVID-19. Study as a whole: Samples of COVID-19 (acute and convalescent) were obtained from the United States, Italy and Spain. The cDNA or gDNA used as material had been derived from T cells, B-cell-depleted T cells, or PBMCs.

Under the authors' procedure: From reference gene primer amplification, estimates of nucleated cell counts were derived. The repertoire was sequenced with immunoSEQ multiplex PCR; TCRdb's copy has only in-frame clones and lacks some. Clone size and V and J calls were adopted from that table, with D and trimming inferred from the DNA. Among about 360,000 clones listed, about 87% were seen once. V was pared by 6 bases and J by 0 bases, with 14 bases between. This CDR3 has 14 residues. Germline CDR1 SQVTM, CDR2 ANQGSEA. The TCR originated in a human donor in a cohort sampled during active COVID-19. The chain combines TRBV29-1 with TRBJ1-1; a possible D gene is TRBD1 (6 bases). Sequencing was carried out using peripheral blood. The CDR3 nucleotides read TGCAGCGTAGGGAAGGGGGTCTTGAACACTGAAGCTTTCTTT. It is translated as CSVGKGVLNTEAFF.